This TCR beta chain comes out of a study of vaccination and CD4 T cells after COVID-19. The Oncomine TCR Beta short-read assay sequenced DNA from cultured CD4+ T cells. MiXCR was run by TCRdb on the PCR reads, yielding one entry per CDR3 protein. The sample has over 10,000 distinct CDR3 sequences, about 41% seen once. Noted treatment: approximately nine-day PBMC culture with coronavirus spike peptide pools or control peptides (ViraFEST assay). A note on this clonotype: Its antigen is undetermined.

The source of this sequence is a human donor with COVID-19. Material: cultured CD4+ T cells from blood, obtained after SARS-CoV-2 vaccination.

CDR3 in DNA: TGTGCCAGCAGCAAAGCGCTTGGCCGGGGAGGCTCCTACAATGAGCAGTTCTTC. Amino acids: CASSKALGRGGSYNEQFF. The rearrangement joins TRBV21-1 to TRBJ2-1; the D call of TRBD1 is as the table states it, not checked on the DNA. TRBV21-1 corresponds to a pseudogene. The CDR3 loop spans 18 amino acids.